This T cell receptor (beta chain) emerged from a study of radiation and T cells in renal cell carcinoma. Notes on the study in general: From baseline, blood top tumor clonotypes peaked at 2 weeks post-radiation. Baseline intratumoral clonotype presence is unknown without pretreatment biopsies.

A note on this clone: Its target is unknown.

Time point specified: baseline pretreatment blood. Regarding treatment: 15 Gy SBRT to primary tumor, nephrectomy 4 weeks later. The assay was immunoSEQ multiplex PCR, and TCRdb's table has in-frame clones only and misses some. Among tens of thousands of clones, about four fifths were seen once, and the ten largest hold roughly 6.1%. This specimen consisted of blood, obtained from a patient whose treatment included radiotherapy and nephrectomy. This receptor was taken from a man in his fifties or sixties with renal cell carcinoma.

This CDR3 is CASSFLGKGYGYTF. For the CDR3, the DNA is TGTGCCAGCAGTTTTTTGGGGAAGGGCTATGGCTACACCTTC. The chain carries TRBV27 and TRBJ1-2; D not certain. V was pared by 3 bases and J by 4 bases, with 12 bases between. This CDR3 spans 14 amino acids. Germline V CDR1 and CDR2: MNHEY, SMNVEV (reference sequence).